The 7 T cell receptor beta chains below all came from one sample that was sequenced in a study of T cell responses to AZD1222 COVID-19 vaccine. Some clones are missing from TCRdb's copy, which holds only in-frame ones; the method was immunoSEQ multiplex PCR. The sample holds more than 95,000 clones, approximately 88% seen once. The specimen was peripheral blood, collected on day 0 of AZD1222 vaccination. These receptors came from an adult in good health.

V and J are TRBV6-5 and TRBJ1-1; D gene ambiguous. This CDR3 contains 15 residues. Germline V CDR1 and CDR2: MNHEY, SVGAGI. V was pared by 0 bases and J by 1 base, with 9 bases between. In nucleotides, the CDR3 is TGTGCCAGCAGTTACTCGGTCCTGGGGAACACTGAAGCTTTCTTT. It encodes CASSYSVLGNTEAFF.

The CDR3 DNA reads as TGTGCCAGCAGTTGGTCGTCAAGGGATACGCAGTATTTT. The encoded protein is CASSWSSRDTQYF. This chain connects TRBV28 to TRBJ2-3, with D uncertain. The CDR3 contains 13 residues. Germline lookup yields CDR1 MDHEN and CDR2 SYDVKM. V lost 4 bases and J 6 bases, leaving 11 bases between the germline ends.

This clone has just one count. The rearrangement joins TRBV3-1 (or the pseudogene TRBV3-2) to TRBJ2-1; D possibly corresponds to TRBD1 (6 bases). V was clipped by 8 bases and J by 1 base, with 15 bases between them. This CDR3 has 15 amino acids. Germline V gene data show CDR1 as LGHDT and CDR2 as YNNKEL (reference sequence). The CDR3 DNA sequence: TGTGCCAGCTCTAAAATAGGGGGTTCCTACAATGAGCAGTTCTTC. Translated: CASSKIGGSYNEQFF.

The genes are TRBV6-2 or TRBV6-3 and TRBJ2-7; D is unclear. The V and J ends lost 5 bases and 2 bases respectively, with 13 bases between them. Germline V gene data show CDR1 as MNHEY and CDR2 as SVGEGT. This CDR3 has 14 residues. The CDR3 nucleotides are TGTGCCAGCAGTCCGGGCCGCGGTCCCTACGAGCAGTACTTC. This translates into CASSPGRGPYEQYF.

CDR3 DNA: TGTGCCAGTAGTATAGGGACAGGGGGCGTTTCCACTGAAGCTTTCTTT. This sequence encodes CASSIGTGGVSTEAFF. The V call is TRBV19, the J call TRBJ1-1; 11 bases map to TRBD1. This CDR3 contains 16 residues. Germline CDR1 reads LNHDA; CDR2 reads SQIVND (reference sequence). The V gene end was trimmed by 1 base and the J gene end by 4 bases; junction bases not matched to a gene: 5.

V is TRBV7-9 and J is TRBJ2-2, with 8 bases matching TRBD1. Germline lookup yields CDR1 SEHNR and CDR2 FQNEAQ (reference sequence). The CDR3 totals 14 residues. With 5 bases clipped from V and 3 bases from J, the junction kept 2 bases outside the gene matches. The CDR3 sequence is CASSIQGDTGELFF. For the CDR3, the DNA is TGTGCCAGCAGCATACAGGGGGACACCGGGGAGCTGTTTTTT. Supplemented by reference TRBV7-9 and TRBJ2-2, the full variable domain reads DTGVSQNPRHKITKRGQNVTFRCDPISEHNRLYWYRQTLGQGPEFLTYFQNEAQLEKSRLLSDRFSAERPKGSFSTLEIQRTEQGDSAMYLCASSIQGDTGELFFGEGSRLTVL.

The V call is TRBV2, the J call TRBJ2-2; a weak D match, TRBD1 (6 bases). The CDR3 length is 15 residues. Germline lookup yields CDR1 SNHLY and CDR2 FYNNEI. V lost 6 bases, J lost 4 bases, and 15 bases lay in between. This chain's CDR3 is CASRPQGRSTGELFF. CDR3 DNA: TGTGCCAGCAGACCCCAGGGGCGCAGCACCGGGGAGCTGTTTTTT.